A single sample is the source of the 5 T cell receptor beta chains below, sequenced in a study of molecular identifiers for immune sequencing clone quantification. Via MiXCR, TCRdb re-called the PCR reads, giving one row per CDR3 protein. The table includes about 500,000 distinct CDR3 sequences, 20% to 25% detected once. What was sequenced was naive CD8+ T cells from blood, with Jurkat cell RNA spiked in. Indicated subset: FACS-sorted CD8+CD4-CCR7+CD45RA+ naive T cells. The source is a human donor in good health. Some libraries in this study had Jurkat cell RNA spiked in.

Comments on this clonotype: This sequence may be a read error, since a much larger clone differs from it by one base. V usage is TRBV14 and J usage is TRBJ2-3; tentative D call: TRBD2 (6 bases). The CDR3 is 16 residues long. Germline V gene lookup returns CDR1 SGHDN and CDR2 FVKESK. CDR3 DNA sequence: TGTGCCAGCAGCCACCCATCGGGACTCTTCACAGTTACGCAGTATTTT. Its translation is CASSHPSGLFTVTQYF.

Ten or more counts support this clonotype. The chain carries TRBV5-5 and TRBJ2-7; D is ambiguous. CDR3 length: 12 residues. Germline V gene sequence: CDR1 SGHKS, CDR2 YYEKEE (reference sequence). V was trimmed by 5 bases and J by 3 bases, leaving 9 bases between them. The CDR3 region is CASSRASYEQYF. CDR3 DNA sequence: TGTGCCAGCAGTAGGGCCAGCTACGAGCAGTACTTC.

Comments on this clonotype: This clone may be a read error of a much larger clone one base away. The chain uses TRBV7-9 and TRBJ2-3, with 9 bases fitting TRBD2. V lost 3 bases and J lost 3; bases outside the gene matches: 13. CDR3 size: 18 residues. The germline V gene encodes CDR1 SEHNR and CDR2 FQNEAQ (reference sequence). The CDR3 region is CASSLVSGGGVETDTQYF. In nucleotides, the CDR3 is TGTGCCAGCAGCTTGGTCTCTGGCGGGGGGGTTGAGACAGATACGCAGTATTTT.

In the case of this clonotype: Relative to the germline gene, one junction end is altered; a read error may explain this. V and J are TRBV5-1 and TRBJ2-7, with 8 bases aligning to TRBD1. Per the germline V gene, CDR1 is SGHRS and CDR2 is YFSETQ. This CDR3 contains 14 residues. The CDR3 sequence is CASNLAGGGYEQYF. CDR3 in DNA: TGCGCCAGCAACTTGGCAGGGGGCGGCTACGAGCAGTACTTC.

Note on this clonotype: At one of its ends the junction is not consistent with the germline gene, which may arise from a read error. The CDR3 region has the DNA TGCAGTGGAGACAGACTTGGATCCTCTGGGGCCAACGTCCCGACTTTC. Residues: CSGDRLGSSGANVPTF. The J gene is TRBJ2-6, the V gene TRBV20-1; tentative D call: TRBD1 (5 bases). This CDR3 region has 16 residues. Germline CDR1 and CDR2: DFQATT and SNEGSKA (reference sequence).